Below are 26 T cell receptor beta chains sequenced from a single sample in a study of T cell clones after liver transplantation. Sequencing was performed with immunoSEQ multiplex PCR; in TCRdb, only in-frame clones are kept and a portion is missing. The table records some 80,000 clones, under 90% of them present only once. Sequenced here: CD4+ T cells from blood, sampled roughly 48 months after liver transplant. The receptors stem from a human patient who received a liver transplant. Certain T cells may be donor cells from the graft.

The rearrangement links TRBV28 to TRBJ1-1; 9 nucleotides line up with TRBD1. The CDR3 runs to 16 residues. Germline V gene data show CDR1 as MDHEN and CDR2 as SYDVKM. Unmatched junction bases numbered 14, after V lost 5 bases and J lost 7 bases. CDR3 in DNA: TGTGCCAGCAGTCATCTACCGGGACAGGGAGGCCTTGAAGCTTTCTTT. Its protein product is CASSHLPGQGGLEAFF. Together with reference TRBV28 and TRBJ1-1, the CDR3 gives the full variable domain: DVKVTQSSRYLVKRTGEKVFLECVQDMDHENMFWYRQDPGLGLRLIYFSYDVKMKEKGDIPEGYSVSREKKERFSLILESASTNQTSMYLCASSHLPGQGGLEAFFGQGTRLTVV.

V usage is TRBV12-5 and J usage is TRBJ1-1; maybe TRBD1 (6 bases). Trimming cost V 5 bases and J 5 bases, with 12 bases left between them. Germline V gene data show CDR1 as LGHNT and CDR2 as FRNRAP. The CDR3 is 13 residues long. CDR3 bases: TGTGCTAGTGGTCGAAGCCAGGGGACTGAAGCTTTCTTT. Encoded protein: CASGRSQGTEAFF. The full variable domain, with the rest looked up from reference TRBV12-5 and TRBJ1-1, is DARVTQTPRHKVTEMGQEVTMRCQPILGHNTVFWYRQTMMQGLELLAYFRNRAPLDDSGMPKDRFSAEMPDATLATLKIQPSEPRDSAVYFCASGRSQGTEAFFGQGTRLTVV.

The J gene is TRBJ2-6, the V gene TRBV19, with 7 nucleotides matching TRBD1. The germline gives CDR1 LNHDA, CDR2 SQIVND (reference sequence). The CDR3 totals 15 residues. With 6 bases clipped from V and 1 base from J, the junction kept 3 bases outside the gene matches. The CDR3 DNA reads as TGTGCCAGTAGGGCAGGGGGATCTGGGGCCAACGTCCTGACTTTC. This translates into CASRAGGSGANVLTF.

This chain links TRBV20-1 with TRBJ2-3, with a tentative D call TRBD2 (5 bases). The germline V and J ends were trimmed by 4 bases and 5 bases, with 7 bases remaining between them. Looked up from germline, CDR1 is DFQATT and CDR2 is SNEGSKA (reference sequence). The CDR3 loop spans 11 amino acids. The CDR3 loop reads CSATRGDTQYF. CDR3 sequence (DNA): TGCAGTGCTACCCGGGGAGATACGCAGTATTTT.

The V call is TRBV28, the J call TRBJ2-1, with D perhaps TRBD1 (5 bases). Germline V CDR1 and CDR2: MDHEN, SYDVKM. With 9 bases removed from V and 5 bases from J, the gap between germline ends came to 20 bases. The CDR3 has 15 residues. CDR3 loop: CARCVRGCWHNEQFF. The CDR3 DNA follows: TGTGCCAGGTGTGTAAGGGGTTGTTGGCACAATGAGCAGTTCTTC.

The sample holds a few counts of this clone. The gene calls are TRBV6-1 and TRBJ1-1; perhaps TRBD1 as D (6 bases). The CDR3 extends over 20 amino acids. Germline V CDR1 and CDR2: MNHNS, SASEGT. Trimming stripped 3 bases from V and 2 bases from J, with 28 bases between. CDR3 residues: CASSDRASQGILVRNTEAFF. CDR3 nucleotides: TGTGCCAGCAGTGACCGAGCTTCTCAGGGGATTTTAGTTCGAAACACTGAAGCTTTCTTT.

This clone was counted a single time. The V and J genes are TRBV18 and TRBJ1-2; 9 bases fit TRBD1. This CDR3 region has 16 residues. The V gene end was trimmed by 8 bases and the J gene end by 1 base; junction bases not matched to a gene: 11. Germline CDR1 is KGHSH and CDR2 is LQKENI. CDR3 in amino acids: CASLSGTGLNNYGYTF. CDR3 bases: TGTGCCAGCCTATCCGGGACAGGGTTGAATAACTATGGCTACACCTTC.

The gene calls are TRBV2 and TRBJ2-7, with 12 bases identical to TRBD2. Looked up from germline, CDR1 is SNHLY and CDR2 is FYNNEI. This CDR3 has 14 amino acids. Germline trimming cut 3 bases from V and 7 bases from J; bases unmatched to any gene: 4. The CDR3 DNA reads as TGTGCCAGCAGTGAGACTAGCGGGAGTGGTGAGCAGTACTTC. Amino acid sequence: CASSETSGSGEQYF.

This chain links TRBV5-1 with TRBJ2-5; 8 nucleotides agree with TRBD2. This CDR3 is 14 amino acids long. Germline V gives CDR1 SGHRS, CDR2 YFSETQ. The trim removed 1 base at V and 2 bases at J, leaving 1 base unmatched. In DNA form, the CDR3 reads TGCGCCAGCAGCTTGACTAGCGGACAAGAGACCCAGTACTTC. This translates into CASSLTSGQETQYF.

This rearrangement joins TRBV7-6 to TRBJ2-3; 7 bases map to TRBD1. The V and J ends lost 1 base and 1 base, in that order; junction bases with no gene match: 2. The CDR3 covers 15 residues. Germline V gives CDR1 SGHVS, CDR2 FNYEAQ. This CDR3 is CASSLGGQGTDTQYF. DNA of the CDR3: TGTGCCAGCAGCTTAGGTGGACAGGGCACAGATACGCAGTATTTT.

This clone was observed a few times. This chain joins TRBV6-5 and TRBJ1-2; 10 bases are a match to TRBD1. Unmatched junction bases numbered 5, after V lost 6 bases and J lost 7 bases. Germline V gives CDR1 MNHEY, CDR2 SVGAGI. The length of the CDR3 is 13 residues. In DNA form, the CDR3 reads TGTGCCAGCAGGGCGGGACAGGGGACTGGCTACACCTTC. Amino acid sequence: CASRAGQGTGYTF.

This rearrangement joins TRBV7-2 to TRBJ2-6; D is ambiguous. From germline, CDR1 is SGHTA and CDR2 FQGNSA. Trimming stripped 2 bases from V and 0 bases from J, with 8 bases between. This CDR3 spans 16 amino acids. This chain's CDR3 is CASSLLGYSGANVLTF. Here the CDR3 DNA reads TGTGCCAGCAGCTTACTGGGATACTCTGGGGCCAACGTCCTGACTTTC.

The V gene is TRBV7-2, the J gene TRBJ2-7, with D perhaps matching TRBD2 (5 bases). This CDR3 region has 12 residues. V lost 5 bases to trimming and J lost 4 bases, with 9 bases between them. Germline assignment: CDR1 SGHTA and CDR2 FQGNSA. CDR3 bases: TGTGCCAGCAGCCAAAGCGGTTACGAGCAGTACTTC. Translating it yields CASSQSGYEQYF.

Details on this clone: One end of the junction does not line up with germline, which may come from a read error. This chain joins TRBV5-1 and TRBJ2-1, with 10 bases identical to TRBD1. CDR1 is SGHRS and CDR2 is YFSETQ in the germline V gene. The CDR3 consists of 12 residues. This CDR3 reads CASSADRGLFLF. The CDR3 bases are TGCGCCAGCAGCGCGGACAGGGGGTTGTTTCTCTTC.

This clone was observed once. J is TRBJ1-2 and V is TRBV5-8; the D is unclear. CDR3 length equals 15 residues. V lost 4 bases to trimming and J lost 3 bases, with 16 bases between them. The germline V gene has CDR1 SGHTS and CDR2 YDEGEE. CDR3 loop: CASSPGGSSYYGYTF. CDR3 DNA: TGTGCCAGCAGCCCGGGCGGGTCTTCTTACTATGGCTACACCTTC.

The chain employs TRBV4-2 and TRBJ2-7; 9 positions agree with TRBD2. CDR3 size: 19 residues. CDR1 LGHNA and CDR2 YNFKEQ come from the germline V gene. V was clipped by 0 bases and J by 7 bases; unmatched bases: 19. CDR3 amino acids: CASSQEAYLRGGRAFEQYF. As DNA, the CDR3 is TGTGCCAGCAGCCAAGAGGCGTATCTGCGGGGCGGGAGGGCCTTTGAGCAGTACTTC.

Judged by abundance, this clone is medium-sized. V usage is TRBV5-4 and J usage is TRBJ2-7; TRBD2 agrees at 8 bases. V lost 4 bases and J lost 3; bases outside the gene matches: 3. The CDR3 totals 13 residues. The germline V gene has CDR1 SGHNT and CDR2 YYREEE (reference sequence). CDR3 loop: CASSKREYYEQYF. The CDR3 DNA sequence: TGTGCCAGCAGCAAGCGGGAGTACTACGAGCAGTACTTC.

V is TRBV12-5 and J is TRBJ2-7; a possible D gene is TRBD2 (6 bases). V lost 0 bases to trimming and J lost 4 bases, with 16 bases between them. Looked up from germline, CDR1 is LGHNT and CDR2 is FRNRAP. This CDR3 region has 16 residues. The CDR3 sequence: CASGLVRRAGGYEQYF. CDR3 DNA sequence: TGTGCTAGTGGTTTGGTACGGAGGGCCGGGGGATACGAGCAGTACTTC. Full variable domain (outside the CDR3, taken from reference TRBV12-5 and TRBJ2-7): DARVTQTPRHKVTEMGQEVTMRCQPILGHNTVFWYRQTMMQGLELLAYFRNRAPLDDSGMPKDRFSAEMPDATLATLKIQPSEPRDSAVYFCASGLVRRAGGYEQYFGPGTRLTVT.

The rearrangement joins TRBV27 to TRBJ2-1; D perhaps matches TRBD2 (6 bases). Deletions cut 6 bases from V and 0 bases from J, with 21 bases between. The CDR3 totals 18 residues. The germline CDR1 and CDR2 sequences are MNHEY and SMNVEV (reference sequence). Here the CDR3 DNA reads TGTGCCAGCAGCAACGGTGGGTGGGGCGGGGCCTCCTACAATGAGCAGTTCTTC. Amino acid sequence: CASSNGGWGGASYNEQFF.

The chain has TRBV6-5 and TRBJ2-5; D might be TRBD1 (6 bases). Trimming removed 8 bases from V and 5 bases from J, with 12 bases in between. There are 12 residues in the CDR3. Germline V gene lookup returns CDR1 MNHEY and CDR2 SVGAGI. The CDR3 region has the DNA TGTGCCAGCTCAGGGGCGACTGAGACCCAGTACTTC. It codes for CASSGATETQYF.

This chain links TRBV13 with TRBJ1-2; tentative D call: TRBD1 (5 bases). The CDR3 covers 12 residues. From germline, CDR1 is PRHDT and CDR2 FYEKMQ (reference sequence). V was cut by 6 bases and J by 5 bases, with 10 bases left in between. DNA of the CDR3: TGTGCCAGCAGTGGGGAGGGGTATGGCTACACCTTC. It translates to CASSGEGYGYTF.

The gene calls are TRBV7-2 and TRBJ1-1; 7 bases align to TRBD1. V gave up 1 base and J gave up 2 bases; unmatched junction bases: 4. This CDR3 has 15 residues. Germline V gene lookup returns CDR1 SGHTA and CDR2 FQGNSA. CDR3 residues: CASSLVRGRNTEAFF. CDR3 coding DNA: TGTGCCAGCAGCTTAGTGAGGGGGCGCAACACTGAAGCTTTCTTT. The whole variable domain, filled in from reference TRBV7-2 and TRBJ1-1, reads GAGVSQSPSNKVTEKGKDVELRCDPISGHTALYWYRQSLGQGLEFLIYFQGNSAPDKSGLPSDRFSAERTGGSVSTLTIQRTQQEDSAVYLCASSLVRGRNTEAFFGQGTRLTVV.

The chain links TRBV9 to TRBJ2-2; D is perhaps TRBD1 or TRBD2 (5 bases each). The CDR3 is 15 amino acids. Between the trimmed V and J ends, which lost 0 bases and 1 base, there was a span of 7 bases. The V gene's germline CDR1 is SGDLS and CDR2 YYNGEE. In DNA form, the CDR3 reads TGTGCCAGCAGCGTAGTTGGGGGGAACACCGGGGAGCTGTTTTTT. It codes for CASSVVGGNTGELFF.

This chain links TRBV7-3 with TRBJ2-1; TRBD2 matches 14 bases. V lost 7 bases to trimming and J lost 3 bases; unmatched junction nucleotides: 14. This CDR3 is 19 amino acids long. From germline, CDR1 is SGHTA and CDR2 FQGTGA. CDR3 region: CASNSGGRLAGGSYNEQFF. The CDR3 DNA reads TGTGCCAGCAACTCAGGGGGACGACTAGCGGGAGGGAGCTACAATGAGCAGTTCTTC.

The chain uses TRBV5-1 and TRBJ2-7, with a tentative D call TRBD2 (7 bases). With 1 base removed from V and 7 bases from J, the gap between germline ends came to 21 bases. This CDR3 is 16 amino acids long. From germline, CDR1 is SGHRS and CDR2 YFSETQ. CDR3 in DNA: TGCGCCAGCAGCTTGAATGGGGGGGGCCCGACCCGGGAGCAGTACTTC. Amino acids: CASSLNGGGPTREQYF.

The CDR3 DNA follows: TGTGCCAGCAGTGGTGGACTAGTTAAATTCGAGCAGTACTTC. Amino acids: CASSGGLVKFEQYF. The V call is TRBV2, the J call TRBJ2-7; 7 nucleotides match TRBD2. The V and J ends lost 4 bases and 6 bases, in that order; junction bases with no gene match: 9. The germline gives CDR1 SNHLY, CDR2 FYNNEI. The CDR3 totals 14 residues.